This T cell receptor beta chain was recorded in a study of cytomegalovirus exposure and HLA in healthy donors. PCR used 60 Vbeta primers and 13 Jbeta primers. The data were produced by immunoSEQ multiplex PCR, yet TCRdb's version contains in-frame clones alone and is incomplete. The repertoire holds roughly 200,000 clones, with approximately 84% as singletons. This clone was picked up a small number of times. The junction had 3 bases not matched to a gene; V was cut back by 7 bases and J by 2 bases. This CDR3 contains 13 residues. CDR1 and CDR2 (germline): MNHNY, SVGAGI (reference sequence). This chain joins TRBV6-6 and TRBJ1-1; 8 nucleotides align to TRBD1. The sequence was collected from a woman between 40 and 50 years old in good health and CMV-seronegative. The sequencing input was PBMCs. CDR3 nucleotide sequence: TGTGCCAGCACGGACAGGGTAAACACTGAAGCTTTCTTT. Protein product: CASTDRVNTEAFF.